This T cell receptor (beta chain) was sequenced in a study of blood T cell repertoires in COVID-19. The protocol was immunoSEQ multiplex PCR, while the TCRdb copy is restricted to in-frame clones and leaves out a portion. The data show fewer than 450,000 clones, with about 93% seen just once and 2.5% to 4% held by the top ten. The source is a woman between 18 and 29 years old who had recovered from COVID-19. Sample: peripheral blood.

This CDR3 reads CASSQDPRSTDTQYF. In DNA form, the CDR3 reads TGCGCCAGCAGCCAAGATCCCAGGAGCACAGATACGCAGTATTTT. The chain couples TRBV4-3 to TRBJ2-3; D is ambiguous. The CDR3 is 15 amino acids. V lost 0 bases to trimming and J lost 0 bases, with 7 bases between them. Germline values: CDR1 LGHNA, CDR2 YSLEER.